These T cell receptor beta chains were read from a single sample in a study of cytomegalovirus exposure and HLA in healthy donors. Here immunoSEQ multiplex PCR was the method, and the copy in TCRdb shows in-frame clones only, minus some. The data hold about 210,000 clones, with 60% to 80% observed a single time. Sequencing used PBMCs. Receptors originate from a male donor in good health and CMV-seronegative. Each CDR3 is given with its conserved first and last residue. D genes are given only for firm matches. Clone size is shown for a subset of rows, as once, few, many or a class of expanded clone.

V	length	D	J	size	DNA	CDR3
TRBV5-1	17	TRBD1	TRBJ1-1	NA	TGCGCCAGCAGCCCCCAAGAACAGGGGACGTGGAACACTGAAGCTTTCTTT	CASSPQEQGTWNTEAFF
TRBV20-1	11	NA	TRBJ2-7	NA	TGCAGTGCCAAAGACGGGTACGAGCAGTACTTC	CSAKDGYEQYF
TRBV12-5	13	NA	TRBJ2-3	once	TGTGCTAGTGCCATTGGGGGCCAAGATACGCAGTATTTT	CASAIGGQDTQYF
TRBV25-1	15	TRBD1	TRBJ2-5	NA	TGTGCCAGCTCCCCGGGACAGGGTTGGGGAGAGACCCAGTACTTC	CASSPGQGWGETQYF
TRBV18	14	NA	TRBJ2-7	NA	TGTGCCAGCTCACCACTGGACAGCTCCTACGAGCAGTACTTC	CASSPLDSSYEQYF
TRBV4-1	14	TRBD1	TRBJ2-5	NA	TGCGCCAGCAGCCTGACAGGGTCGCAAGAGACCCAGTACTTC	CASSLTGSQETQYF
TRBV10-3	12	NA	TRBJ1-2	NA	TGTGCCACTAAGGGAGTGGACTATGGCTACACCTTC	CATKGVDYGYTF
TRBV5-6	13	NA	TRBJ1-3	NA	TGTGCCAGCAGCCGGACAGAAGGAAACACCATATATTTT	CASSRTEGNTIYF
TRBV6-5	14	NA	TRBJ2-1	few	TGTGCCAGCAGTTACTCGGGGGGTGGCCATGAGCAGTTCTTC	CASSYSGGGHEQFF
TRBV28	17	NA	TRBJ1-4	few	TGTGCCAGCAGCTACCAGGCGGCAGGGAGGGATAATGAAAAACTGTTTTTT	CASSYQAAGRDNEKLFF
TRBV15	16	NA	TRBJ1-2	NA	TGTGCCACCAGCAGAGATCTCGGGACTGATCTCTATGGCTACACCTTC	CATSRDLGTDLYGYTF
TRBV6-5	14	TRBD1	TRBJ1-4	NA	TGTGCCAGCAGTGACAGGGGGGGGGTTGAAAAACTGTTTTTT	CASSDRGGVEKLFF
TRBV5-4	14	NA	TRBJ2-2	NA	TGTGCCAGCAGCTTGGGCGGGGTCACCGGGGAGCTGTTTTTT	CASSLGGVTGELFF
TRBV2	15	TRBD1	TRBJ1-2	NA	TGTGCCAGCAGTGATCGACAGGGCGTTTTTTATGGCTACACCTTC	CASSDRQGVFYGYTF
TRBV14	16	TRBD1	TRBJ1-4	once	TGTGCCAGCAGCCAAGCCCGGGGGACAGGACATGAAAAACTGTTTTTT	CASSQARGTGHEKLFF
TRBV9	14	TRBD1	TRBJ2-7	NA	TGTGCCAGCAGCGGACCACAGGGGAACGACGAGCAGTACTTC	CASSGPQGNDEQYF
TRBV27	15	NA	TRBJ1-4	NA	TGTGCCAGCAGTTTAATAAGAGGAGATAATGAAAAACTGTTTTTT	CASSLIRGDNEKLFF
TRBV10-3	15	TRBD1	TRBJ2-7	NA	TGTGCCATCAGTGCCCCTGGGACAGGTTCCTACGAGCAGTACTTC	CAISAPGTGSYEQYF
TRBV13	15	TRBD2	TRBJ2-1	NA	TGTGCCAGCAGCCTACTAGCGGGGGGGCCGTATGAGCAGTTCTTC	CASSLLAGGPYEQFF
TRBV7-9	15	NA	TRBJ2-7	NA	TGTGCCAGCAGCCCGGCCAGGGCAGGGACTGGCGAGCAGTACTTC	CASSPARAGTGEQYF
TRBV6-5	14	NA	TRBJ2-1	NA	TGTGCCAGCAGTAGGGGACAACGGTACAATGAGCAGTTCTTC	CASSRGQRYNEQFF
TRBV19	17	NA	TRBJ2-4	few	TGTGCCAGTAGGGGGGAGGATCTATCACTAGCCAAAAACATTCAGTACTTC	CASRGEDLSLAKNIQYF
TRBV27	17	TRBD1	TRBJ2-1	NA	TGTGCCAGCACGACAGGACAGGCACGACTAAGGGTTGATGAGCAGTTCTTC	CASTTGQARLRVDEQFF
TRBV6-1	14	TRBD1	TRBJ1-4	NA	TGTGCCAGCAGTTATGGACAGGCGCATGAAAAACTGTTTTTT	CASSYGQAHEKLFF
TRBV29-1	14	NA	TRBJ2-6	NA	TGCAGCGTTGAGGGCTACTCTGGGGCCAACGTCCTGACTTTC	CSVEGYSGANVLTF